A single sample is the source of the 32 T cell receptor beta chains below, sequenced in a study of blood T cell repertoires in COVID-19. Using immunoSEQ multiplex PCR, the repertoire was profiled, and TCRdb retains in-frame clones only, with some absent. The sample carries more than 110,000 clones, about 81% recorded once. Sequenced material: peripheral blood. The receptors come from a woman aged 80 or over with acute or convalescent COVID-19.

This sequence joins TRBV7-9 and TRBJ2-5; no clear D gene. Trimming removed 4 bases from V and 2 bases from J, with 11 bases in between. Germline values: CDR1 SEHNR, CDR2 FQNEAQ (reference sequence). CDR3 length: 14 amino acids. The CDR3 region is CASSSSPLQETQYF. Written as DNA, the CDR3 is TGTGCCAGCAGCTCCTCCCCGTTACAAGAGACCCAGTACTTC.

J is TRBJ2-2 and V is TRBV6-2 or TRBV6-3; a weak D match, TRBD2 (6 bases). The CDR3 contains 15 residues. Germline CDR1 MNHEY, CDR2 SVGEGT. Trimming shortened V by 3 bases and J by 2 bases, and 10 bases separated the two germline ends. The CDR3 sequence: CASSYSEGNTGELFF. CDR3 nucleotide sequence: TGTGCCAGCAGTTATTCGGAGGGAAACACCGGGGAGCTGTTTTTT.

The chain couples TRBV5-1 to TRBJ1-5; D is possibly TRBD1 (5 bases). This CDR3 is built from 13 residues. Germline CDR1 is SGHRS and CDR2 is YFSETQ. Trimming shortened V by 4 bases and J by 5 bases, and 10 bases separated the two germline ends. The CDR3 region is CASSPDIYQPQHF. CDR3 sequence (DNA): TGCGCCAGCAGCCCGGACATTTATCAGCCCCAGCATTTT.

The J gene is TRBJ2-7, the V gene TRBV6-5; 7 bases map to TRBD1. Looked up from germline, CDR1 is MNHEY and CDR2 is SVGAGI. The CDR3 consists of 15 residues. V lost 5 bases and J lost 3; bases outside the gene matches: 10. The CDR3 reads CASSLSGTAYYEQYF. DNA of the CDR3: TGTGCCAGCAGTCTGTCCGGGACAGCCTACTACGAGCAGTACTTC.

The V call is TRBV3-1 (or the pseudogene TRBV3-2), the J call TRBJ1-2, with 8 bases fitting TRBD1. Looked up from germline, CDR1 is LGHDT and CDR2 is YNNKEL (reference sequence). The V gene end was trimmed by 4 bases and the J gene end by 7 bases; junction bases not matched to a gene: 17. This CDR3 region has 17 residues. In DNA form, the CDR3 reads TGTGCCAGCAGCCTAGGACAGGGATTTGGAGGTATCGGTGGCTACACCTTC. Translation gives CASSLGQGFGGIGGYTF.

V is TRBV9 and J is TRBJ2-5, with 7 positions matching TRBD2. This CDR3 comprises 15 residues. After removal of 4 bases from V and 4 bases from J, the junction contained 10 bases not matched to a gene. Germline-derived CDR1 and CDR2 are SGDLS and YYNGEE. The CDR3 bases are TGTGCCAGCAGCACTCACGGGGGGATAGTAGAGACCCAGTACTTC. Amino acids: CASSTHGGIVETQYF.

The V gene is TRBV27, the J gene TRBJ2-7, with unresolved D. The V end lost 4 bases, the J end lost 2 bases, and 12 bases lay between the germline ends. This CDR3 is 14 amino acids long. Germline CDR1 reads MNHEY; CDR2 reads SMNVEV (reference sequence). The CDR3, as DNA: TGTGCCAGCAGTTCTTTGGGCAAAACCTACGAGCAGTACTTC. It specifies CASSSLGKTYEQYF.

This clone was seen a handful of times. The chain's CDR3 is CAISAQGSNEKLFF. The DNA for the CDR3 is TGTGCCATCAGTGCGCAGGGATCTAATGAAAAACTGTTTTTT. The chain uses TRBV10-3 and TRBJ1-4; D may be TRBD1 (5 bases). Germline V lookup: CDR1 ENHRY, CDR2 SYGVKD. V was clipped by 4 bases and J by 3 bases, with 9 bases between them. The CDR3 has 14 amino acids.

The genes are TRBV7-3 and TRBJ2-6; D not certain. The germline CDR1 and CDR2 sequences are SGHTA and FQGTGA. Trimming removed 0 bases from V and 0 bases from J, with 15 bases in between. The CDR3 is 19 residues long. The CDR3 coding sequence is TGTGCCAGCAGCTTAACCTTGGCGGATTACCGCTCTGGGGCCAACGTCCTGACTTTC. Translation: CASSLTLADYRSGANVLTF.

This rearrangement joins TRBV11-3 to TRBJ2-1; TRBD2 matches 10 bases. V shed 2 bases, J shed 8 bases, and the junction held 6 bases outside the gene matches. This CDR3 spans 15 amino acids. CDR1 and CDR2 (germline): SGHNT, YENEEA. The CDR3 region has the DNA TGTGCCAGCAGCTTATGGACTAGCGGTTACGATGAGCAGTTCTTC. Translated: CASSLWTSGYDEQFF.

This clone was seen a few times. The J gene is TRBJ2-7, the V gene TRBV7-6; TRBD1 matches 7 bases. Trimming cost V 5 bases and J 0 bases; bases outside gene matches: 1. The CDR3 sequence is 13 residues long. Germline V gene lookup returns CDR1 SGHVS and CDR2 FNYEAQ. As DNA, the CDR3 is TGTGCCAGCAGCGCAGGGGGCTCCTACGAGCAGTACTTC. Translating gives CASSAGGSYEQYF.

The V gene is TRBV7-8, the J gene TRBJ1-3; 11 positions agree with TRBD1. The CDR3 totals 20 residues. V gave up 6 bases and J gave up 1 base; unmatched junction bases: 17. Germline assignment: CDR1 SGHVS and CDR2 FQNEAQ. The CDR3 region has the DNA TGTGCCAGCAGTCGAATATCTAGGGCGGGACAGGGGGAGTCTGGAAACACCATATATTTT. Amino acids: CASSRISRAGQGESGNTIYF.

This clone was found once. The rearrangement links TRBV2 to TRBJ1-2; D remains unclear. Germline loops: CDR1 SNHLY, CDR2 FYNNEI. There are 13 residues in the CDR3. V dropped 9 bases and J dropped 9 bases, with 20 bases sitting between them. The CDR3 region is CASGDTWTRSYTF. The CDR3 DNA is TGTGCCAGTGGGGATACGTGGACTCGGAGCTACACCTTC.

This chain uses TRBV14 with TRBJ2-7; 10 positions match TRBD2. Trimming took 2 bases from V and 5 from J; bases not matched to a gene: 12. CDR3 length: 17 residues. From germline, CDR1 is SGHDN and CDR2 FVKESK. In nucleotides, the CDR3 is TGTGCCAGCAGCCAAATTGGGCCGGGACTAGCGATAAACGAGCAGTACTTC. It encodes CASSQIGPGLAINEQYF.

V usage is TRBV14 and J usage is TRBJ2-7; TRBD2 is a possible D gene (5 bases). Trimming removed 4 bases from V and 6 bases from J, with 13 bases in between. Germline-derived CDR1 and CDR2 are SGHDN and FVKESK. The CDR3 runs 13 residues. DNA of the CDR3: TGTGCCAGCAGCCCGTTCTGGAGGAGCGAGCAGTACTTC. Translated, it gives CASSPFWRSEQYF.

V is TRBV3-1 (or the pseudogene TRBV3-2) and J is TRBJ1-3; D uncertain. Trimming took off 2 bases at V and 2 bases at J, with 7 bases between the two ends. This CDR3 contains 14 residues. Per the germline V gene, CDR1 is LGHDT and CDR2 is YNNKEL (reference sequence). The CDR3 DNA is TGTGCCAGCAGCCAATTATCAGCTGGAAACACCATATATTTT. Amino acid sequence: CASSQLSAGNTIYF.

The V call is TRBV7-9, the J call TRBJ1-2; D is uncertain. The length of the CDR3 is 18 residues. Germline CDR1 reads SEHNR; CDR2 reads FQNEAQ (reference sequence). V dropped 2 bases and J dropped 0 bases, with 19 bases sitting between them. CDR3 sequence: CASSLIIPLPTTNYGYTF. The CDR3 bases are TGTGCCAGCAGCTTAATAATACCCCTACCTACCACTAACTATGGCTACACCTTC.

This chain uses TRBV6-5 with TRBJ1-6, with D unresolved. The V and J ends lost 5 bases and 9 bases respectively, with 17 bases between them. The CDR3 covers 15 residues. Germline loops: CDR1 MNHEY, CDR2 SVGAGI. This chain's CDR3 is CASSPVRPGSSPLHF. The CDR3 DNA is TGTGCCAGCAGTCCGGTTCGGCCCGGGTCTTCACCCCTCCACTTT.

The chain is built from TRBV4-1 and TRBJ1-5; 7 positions match TRBD1. Germline CDR1 is MGHRA and CDR2 is YSYEKL. The CDR3 is 16 residues long. The J segment lost 10 bases and the V segment lost 1 base, leaving 13 bases of the junction unmatched. This CDR3 is CASSQVRGQILFPQHF. The CDR3 DNA reads as TGCGCCAGCAGCCAAGTTCGGGGACAGATACTCTTCCCCCAGCATTTT.

This rearrangement joins TRBV2 to TRBJ2-3; the D is unclear. CDR1 is SNHLY, CDR2 FYNNEI, per germline. Deletions cut 8 bases from V and 0 bases from J, with 12 bases between. This CDR3 is 14 amino acids long. The CDR3 sequence: CASALTLSTDTQYF. For the CDR3, the DNA is TGTGCCAGCGCGCTGACACTGAGCACAGATACGCAGTATTTT.

This clone showed up just a few times. This chain links TRBV6-5 with TRBJ1-5; possibly TRBD1 for D (6 bases). The germline V gene has CDR1 MNHEY and CDR2 SVGAGI. V was pared by 9 bases and J by 9 bases, with 24 bases between. The CDR3 totals 15 residues. Here the CDR3 reads CASCLARDICRPQHF. DNA for the CDR3: TGTGCCAGTTGCTTGGCCAGGGACATCTGTAGGCCCCAGCATTTT.

V usage is TRBV7-9 and J usage is TRBJ2-5, with D possibly TRBD2 on 6 matching bases. V was trimmed by 1 base and J by 1 base, leaving 10 bases between them. Per the germline V gene, CDR1 is SEHNR and CDR2 is FQNEAQ (reference sequence). This CDR3 has 15 amino acids. The CDR3 region is CASSLGAGSQETQYF. The CDR3, as DNA: TGTGCCAGCAGCTTAGGGGCGGGGAGCCAAGAGACCCAGTACTTC.

This clone appeared a single time. The CDR3 nucleotides read TGTGCCAGTAGTCGTCGGGACACTTCTTCACCTTATGGCTACACCTTC. It codes for CASSRRDTSSPYGYTF. The J gene is TRBJ1-2, the V gene TRBV19, with D possibly being TRBD1 (6 bases). The germline V and J ends were trimmed by 5 bases and 5 bases, with 21 bases remaining between them. The CDR3 sequence is 16 residues long. Germline CDR1 reads LNHDA; CDR2 reads SQIVND (reference sequence).

This chain links TRBV19 with TRBJ2-3, with 9 bases fitting TRBD1. V shed 3 bases, J shed 1 base, and the junction held 5 bases outside the gene matches. This CDR3 region has 16 residues. CDR1 is LNHDA, CDR2 SQIVND, per germline (reference sequence). DNA of the CDR3: TGTGCCAGTAGTATCCGGGGACAGGGCGGCACAGATACGCAGTATTTT. It yields the protein CASSIRGQGGTDTQYF.

The chain has TRBV2 and TRBJ1-2; TRBD1 aligns across 11 bases. With 6 bases clipped from V and 7 bases from J, the junction kept 7 bases outside the gene matches. The CDR3 totals 14 residues. Germline lookup yields CDR1 SNHLY and CDR2 FYNNEI. The CDR3 protein is CASSAGTGGGGYTF. CDR3 DNA: TGTGCCAGCAGCGCCGGGACAGGGGGTGGTGGCTACACCTTC.

This chain uses TRBV27 with TRBJ2-2; no clear D. The CDR3 is 14 residues long. Germline V lookup: CDR1 MNHEY, CDR2 SMNVEV (reference sequence). The V end lost 6 bases, the J end lost 0 bases, and 8 bases lay between the germline ends. The CDR3, as DNA: TGTGCCAGCAGCCTAAACGCGAACACCGGGGAGCTGTTTTTT. Its protein product is CASSLNANTGELFF.

This chain uses TRBV3-1 (or the pseudogene TRBV3-2) with TRBJ1-4; possibly TRBD1 for D (6 bases). V lost 1 base and J 11 bases, leaving 8 bases between the germline ends. The CDR3 spans 12 residues. The germline gives CDR1 LGHDT, CDR2 YNNKEL (reference sequence). The CDR3 is CASSQATGKLFF. Written as DNA, the CDR3 is TGTGCCAGCAGCCAAGCCACAGGGAAACTGTTTTTT.

The CDR3 sequence is CASSKRGQGASGANVLTF. For the CDR3, the DNA is TGTGCCAGCAGCAAACGGGGACAGGGGGCCTCTGGGGCCAACGTCCTGACTTTC. V and J are TRBV9 and TRBJ2-6, with 12 bases aligning to TRBD1. Germline-derived CDR1 and CDR2 are SGDLS and YYNGEE. V lost 4 bases and J lost 0; bases outside the gene matches: 5. The CDR3 contains 18 residues.

This rearrangement joins TRBV2 to TRBJ2-7; D remains ambiguous. The CDR3 totals 14 residues. Germline CDR1 reads SNHLY; CDR2 reads FYNNEI. The germline V and J ends were trimmed by 6 bases and 1 base, with 13 bases remaining between them. The CDR3 coding sequence is TGTGCCAGCAGCTTCCGGTTTCGGTCCTACGAGCAGTACTTC. Protein: CASSFRFRSYEQYF.

The chain combines TRBV27 with TRBJ2-5, with 14 positions matching TRBD2. Germline V lookup: CDR1 MNHEY, CDR2 SMNVEV (reference sequence). The CDR3 is 14 residues long. V dropped 6 bases and J dropped 5; count of bases not matched to a gene: 2. This CDR3 reads CASSRLAGGETQYF. As DNA, the CDR3 is TGTGCCAGCAGCCGACTAGCGGGGGGGGAGACCCAGTACTTC.

The chain links TRBV19 to TRBJ2-1, with a possible D match to TRBD1 (5 bases). The germline V gene encodes CDR1 LNHDA and CDR2 SQIVND (reference sequence). The CDR3 length is 14 residues. V was trimmed by 0 bases and J by 5 bases, leaving 8 bases between them. The CDR3 sequence is CASSIDPGHNEQFF. CDR3 sequence (DNA): TGTGCCAGTAGTATAGATCCAGGGCACAATGAGCAGTTCTTC.

This clone was detected a few times. The chain recombines TRBV4-2 with TRBJ2-7; 14 nucleotides align to TRBD2. Germline CDR1 is LGHNA and CDR2 is YNFKEQ. The CDR3 spans 16 residues. The junction had 8 bases not matched to a gene; V was cut back by 3 bases and J by 7 bases. DNA of the CDR3: TGTGCCAGCAGCCAGGGGACTAGCGGGAGTTTCAGGGAGCAGTACTTC. It yields the protein CASSQGTSGSFREQYF.